The sequence of this T cell receptor beta chain was determined in a study of T cell clonality in common variable immunodeficiency. This clone was observed at least ten times. Its antigen is not identified. The junction departs from germline at one end; a sequencing error may be responsible. Sequencing ends 3 residues short of the CDR3 end; the germline J gene provides the rest. General observations from the study: Common variable immunodeficiency TCR beta sequences reportedly had fewer deletions and N-nucleotide insertions. CVID subjects shared fewer TCRbeta clones than healthy controls did.

CDR3 length: 13 amino acids. Germline V lookup: CDR1 SSHAT, CDR2 FNYEAQ (reference sequence). The assay was immunoSEQ multiplex PCR, and TCRdb's table has in-frame clones only and misses some. This sample carries some 38,000 clones, none of them present only once. Sequenced sample: peripheral blood mononuclear cells. This clonotype was sampled from a person aged 18-69 years in good health. The chain joins TRBV7-7 to TRBJ2-5; no definite D call. Here the CDR3 reads CASSETLWETQYF. The DNA read from the CDR3 is TGTGCTAGCAGCGAGACTCTTTGGGAGACC.